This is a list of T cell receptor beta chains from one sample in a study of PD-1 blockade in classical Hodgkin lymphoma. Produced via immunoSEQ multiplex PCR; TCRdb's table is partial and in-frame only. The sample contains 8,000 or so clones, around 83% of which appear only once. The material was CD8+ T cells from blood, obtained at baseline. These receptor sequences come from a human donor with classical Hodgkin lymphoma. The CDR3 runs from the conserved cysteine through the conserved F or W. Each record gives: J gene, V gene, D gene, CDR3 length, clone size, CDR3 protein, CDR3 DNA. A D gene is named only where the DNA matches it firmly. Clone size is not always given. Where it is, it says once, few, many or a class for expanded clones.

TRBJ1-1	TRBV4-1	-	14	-	CASSQEGSRTEAFF	TGCGCCAGCAGCCAAGAGGGAAGTCGGACCGAAGCTTTCTTT
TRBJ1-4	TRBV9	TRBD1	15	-	CASSVGDREDEKLFF	TGTGCCAGCAGCGTAGGTGACAGGGAGGATGAAAAACTGTTTTTT
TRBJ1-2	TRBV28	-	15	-	CASSLWTGTANGYTF	TGTGCCAGCAGTTTATGGACGGGGACGGCAAATGGCTACACCTTC
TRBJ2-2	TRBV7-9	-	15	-	CASSHGPERTGELFF	TGTGCCAGCAGTCATGGGCCGGAGAGAACCGGGGAGCTGTTTTTT
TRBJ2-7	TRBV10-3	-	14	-	CAISGPLTDYEQYF	TGTGCCATCAGTGGTCCCTTAACGGACTACGAGCAGTACTTC
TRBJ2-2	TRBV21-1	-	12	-	CASSKGTGELFF	TGTGCCAGCAGCAAGGGGACCGGGGAGCTGTTTTTT
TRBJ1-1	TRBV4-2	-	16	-	CASSQDPGQLNTEAFF	TGTGCCAGCAGCCAAGATCCAGGACAGCTGAACACTGAAGCTTTCTTT
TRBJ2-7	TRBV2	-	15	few	CASSPLGSEAYEQYF	TGTGCCAGCAGTCCCCTTGGGTCTGAGGCCTACGAGCAGTACTTC
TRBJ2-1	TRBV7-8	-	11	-	CASSLTHEQFF	TGTGCCAGCAGCCTAACTCATGAGCAGTTCTTC
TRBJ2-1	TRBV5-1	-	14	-	CASSLIERGYEQFF	TGCGCCAGCAGCTTGATAGAGAGGGGCTATGAGCAGTTCTTC
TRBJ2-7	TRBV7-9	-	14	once	CASSLAGDSYEQYF	TGTGCCAGCAGCTTAGCGGGAGACTCCTACGAGCAGTACTTC
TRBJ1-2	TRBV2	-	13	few	CASVGGQSYGYTF	TGTGCCAGTGTCGGGGGGCAGAGCTATGGCTACACCTTC